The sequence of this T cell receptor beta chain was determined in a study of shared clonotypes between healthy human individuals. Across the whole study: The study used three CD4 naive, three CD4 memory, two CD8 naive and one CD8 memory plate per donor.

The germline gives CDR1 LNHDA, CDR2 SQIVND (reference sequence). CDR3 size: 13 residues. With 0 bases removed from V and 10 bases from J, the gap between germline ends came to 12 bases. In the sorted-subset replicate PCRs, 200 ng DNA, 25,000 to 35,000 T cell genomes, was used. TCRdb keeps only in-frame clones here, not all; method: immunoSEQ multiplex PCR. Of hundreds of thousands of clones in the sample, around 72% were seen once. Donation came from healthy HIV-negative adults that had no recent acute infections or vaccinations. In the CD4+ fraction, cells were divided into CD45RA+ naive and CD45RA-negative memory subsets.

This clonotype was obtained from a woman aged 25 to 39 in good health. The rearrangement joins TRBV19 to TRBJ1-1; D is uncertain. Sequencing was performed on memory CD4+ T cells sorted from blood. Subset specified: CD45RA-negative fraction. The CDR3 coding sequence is TGTGCCAGTAGTATAGATACGGGAAGATCAGCTTTCTTT. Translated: CASSIDTGRSAFF.